This T cell receptor (beta chain) was sequenced during a study of glioma-infiltrating T cells after dendritic cell vaccination (TCRdb year 2016). For the wider study: A cohort of roughly 15 glioblastoma patients from Phase I and II dendritic cell vaccination trials was included, of whom 9 were newly diagnosed and 6 had recurrent disease. Between the early 2000s and the early 2010s, patients were given autologous tumor lysate-pulsed dendritic cell vaccination. The vaccine was prepared from monocyte-derived dendritic cells that were cultured for seven days with IL-4 and GM-CSF and then pulsed overnight with autologous tumor lysate. Each patient was given three intradermal dendritic cell vaccine injections, spaced two weeks apart, in the arm below the axilla. In glioblastoma patients vaccinated with dendritic cells, deep sequencing of TCR beta CDR3 regions served to measure tumor-infiltrating lymphocyte content and to compare repertoires between tumor and blood. Survival after dendritic cell vaccination was correlated with TCR sequencing metrics such as TIL content and the overlap between tumor and blood repertoires. On the study overall, not on this receptor specifically: The cohort was small and heterogeneous, and full blood and tumor sets were available for few patients, with initial-recurrent tumor pairs available for even fewer patients. TCR clonality showed no direct relationship with survival, which suggests that a diverse polyclonal response may matter. After dendritic cell vaccination, a higher estimated pretreatment TIL content predicted longer time to progression and overall survival. The three-group TCR overlap response model was characterized as speculative, and prospective validation of the model was stated to be required.

Patients were selected on the basis of adequate residual fresh-frozen tumor tissue and more than two years of available survival data. None of the glioblastoma patients carried an isocitrate dehydrogenase mutation, although molecular status otherwise varied. PBMC were collected before vaccination, two weeks after the third vaccination, and at tumor progression if tumor progression occurred. The Qiagen DNeasy Blood extraction Kit was used for extraction of genomic DNA. The germline V gene yields WSHSY for CDR1 and SAAADI for CDR2. Trimming accounts for 3 bases at V and 8 bases at J, while the number of junction bases matched to no gene is 5. Counted from cysteine to phenylalanine, this CDR3 has 13 amino acids. This entry keeps only the CDR3 DNA: 39 bases, framed from base 1. Concerning this clone itself: Its antigen is not yet known. The sample holds no much larger clone one base away, and base qualities are not on file.

The immunoSEQ assay amplified TCRB CDR3 regions from roughly 2 micrograms of genomic DNA, or from all available DNA when less than that amount was available. For multiplex PCR, 60 forward primers for TCR V beta segments and 13 reverse primers for J beta segments were used. Synthetic control templates were spiked into each sample at limiting dilution to estimate reads per starting template. The Illumina HiSeq System generated sequencing reads of 87 bp. In the original analysis: PCR and sequencing errors were removed by a nearest neighbor algorithm that merged closely related sequences. TCR overlap was defined as the percentage of unique tumor TCR beta sequences that were also present in the same patient's peripheral blood. TCRdb took this table from immuneACCESS and kept in-frame rearrangements with V and J called. Such tables lack part of the clones; where checked against another copy, unresolved V genes explain under half of the gap, and the rest is unexplained. That table is the source of V, J and clone size, and D and trimming were worked out from the DNA. Present in this sample are fewer than 100,000 clones, 80% to 90% of which were seen just once. The ten largest clonotypes hold roughly 14% of the sample.

The sample consisted of blood, taken before dendritic cell vaccination. This TCR came from a human donor with glioblastoma. The chain links TRBV10-2 with TRBJ1-2, and 8 bases in between align with TRBD1. In nucleotides, the sequence is TGCGCCAGCAGTGATGTGGGGACAGGCGGCTACACCTTC. Its protein is CASSDVGTGGYTF.